This TCR beta chain was identified during a study of monozygotic twins with inflammatory bowel disease. Broader study findings: Researchers reported no repertoire similarity difference between concordant and discordant twins, possibly from limited power. Telling different T cell subtypes apart from each other was not possible.

From approximately 3,500 ng of total RNA, each TCR library was prepared. UMIs with a 6-nucleotide sample barcode were added by template switching. TCRdb re-called the 5' RACE reads, yielding one record per CDR3 amino acid sequence without DNA. This specimen shows over 200,000 distinct CDR3 sequences; the ten leading clones hold more than 7.5%. As to this clonotype: What it binds is not known.

The CDR3 length is 13 residues. Germline loops: CDR1 MNHEY, CDR2 SVGAGI. J is TRBJ1-5 and V is TRBV6-5. The sequence came from a human donor with ulcerative colitis or Crohn's disease, or a healthy co-twin of an affected twin (not recorded which). Sequencing was carried out using blood. The chain's CDR3 is CASSYGWGQPQHF.